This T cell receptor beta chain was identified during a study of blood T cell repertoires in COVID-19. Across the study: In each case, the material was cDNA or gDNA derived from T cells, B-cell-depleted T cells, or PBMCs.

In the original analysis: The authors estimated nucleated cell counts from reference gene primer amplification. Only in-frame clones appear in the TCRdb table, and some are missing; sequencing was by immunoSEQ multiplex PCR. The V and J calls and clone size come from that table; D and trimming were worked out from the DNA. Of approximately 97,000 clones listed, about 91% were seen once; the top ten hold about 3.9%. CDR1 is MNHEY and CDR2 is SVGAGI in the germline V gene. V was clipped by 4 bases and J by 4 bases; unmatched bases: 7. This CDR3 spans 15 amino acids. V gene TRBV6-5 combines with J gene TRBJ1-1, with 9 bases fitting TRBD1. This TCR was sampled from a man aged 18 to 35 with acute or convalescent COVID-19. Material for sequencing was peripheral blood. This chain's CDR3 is CASSLQGAWGTEAFF. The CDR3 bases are TGTGCCAGCAGTTTACAGGGGGCTTGGGGCACTGAAGCTTTCTTT.